This T cell receptor beta chain was documented in a study of early T cells in non-severe SARS-CoV-2 infection (dated by TCRdb to about 2021). Regarding the study in general: Because TCR sequencing was done on bulk RNA from unsorted whole blood, the alpha and beta chains could not be paired. Summary of the overall study and its limitations: Matching against VDJdb was skewed toward anti-spike CD8 responses, likely underestimated virus-specific expansions, and missed private and CD4 specificities.

CDR1 and CDR2 are read off the germline V gene (reference sequence) as PRHDT and FYEKMQ. At the junction V is shortened by 1 base and J by 5 bases, with 12 bases in between. The CDR3 measures 15 amino acids from cysteine to phenylalanine. The entry retains the CDR3 DNA only, 45 bases that are in frame from base 1. Library generation was performed with 5' RACE. The data were produced on a NextSeq 500. In the TCR library protocol, unique molecular identifiers were attached to individual cDNA molecules to correct for PCR bias and sequencing error. Both TCR alpha and beta chains were sequenced, and tight co-correlation was observed between alpha and beta sequence abundances in each sample. Per the source publication's procedure: Decombinator V4 was used to perform V gene, J gene and CDR3 annotation of TCR sequences. TCRs were defined as expanded if a significant change between any two time points was detected under a Poisson model with p below 0.0001. TCR abundances were normalised to the total number of TCRs sequenced per sample and expressed as counts per million. MAIT TCRs were defined by TRAV1-2 paired with TRAJ12, TRAJ20 or TRAJ33, and iNKT TCRs by TRAV10 paired with TRAJ18. A search of VDJdb, accessed on 1 November 2021, was run for TCRs annotated to CMV, EBV and SARS-CoV-2, with TCRs annotated for multiple antigens excluded. In TCRdb, the public reads were trimmed at Q25 with fastp and aligned with MiXCR, with productive beta chains retained. Rows are combined by CDR3 protein, so each entry shows the most common genes and DNA. The V and J calls were determined by TCRdb, not by the authors. The sample profile shows 20,000 to 25,000 distinct CDR3 sequences; nearly 5.5% of them were found once. 9.5% to 12% of the sample comes from the top ten.

This clonotype has at least ten counts. The antigen it recognizes is unknown. No base-level quality is on record; no much larger clone is a single base apart. This was a case-control study nested in a cohort of healthcare workers in London, UK, who had nasopharyngeal swab PCR tests and blood samples taken every week. Between 23 and 31 March 2020, the week of the UK lockdown, healthcare workers were enrolled and then followed up weekly for as long as 16 weeks. Input material: whole blood. The clonotype originates from an adult who was a healthcare worker with PCR-confirmed SARS-CoV-2 infection or an uninfected control (not recorded which). The receptor chain draws on TRBV13 and TRBJ2-1; TRBD2 is a weak D gene call, 6 bases matching. The DNA reads as follows: TGTGCCAGCAGCTTAGAGGGACTCTTAGACAATGAGCAGTTCTTC. Translated, this is CASSLEGLLDNEQFF.